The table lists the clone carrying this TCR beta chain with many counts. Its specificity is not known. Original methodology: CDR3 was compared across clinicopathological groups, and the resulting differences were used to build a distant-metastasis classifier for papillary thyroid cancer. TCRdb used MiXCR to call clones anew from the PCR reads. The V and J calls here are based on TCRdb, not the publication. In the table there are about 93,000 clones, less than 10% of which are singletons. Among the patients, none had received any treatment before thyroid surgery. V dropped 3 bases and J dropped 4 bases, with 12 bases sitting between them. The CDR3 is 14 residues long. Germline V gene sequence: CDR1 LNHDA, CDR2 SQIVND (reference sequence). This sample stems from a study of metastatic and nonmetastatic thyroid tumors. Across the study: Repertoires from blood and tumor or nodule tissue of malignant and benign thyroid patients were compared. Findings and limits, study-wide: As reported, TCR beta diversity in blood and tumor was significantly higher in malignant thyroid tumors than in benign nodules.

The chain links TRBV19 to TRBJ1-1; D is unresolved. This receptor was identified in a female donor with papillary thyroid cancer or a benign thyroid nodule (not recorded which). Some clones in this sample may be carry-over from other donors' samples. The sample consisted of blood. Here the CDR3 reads CASSMAGRGTEAFF. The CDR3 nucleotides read TGTGCCAGTAGTATGGCGGGGAGAGGCACTGAAGCTTTCTTT.